This T cell receptor beta chain originates from a study of long-term antiretroviral therapy in people with HIV. Broader study findings: Blood dates from the mid-2000s to the late 2010s, possibly under older ART regimens.

Per individual, the PBMC samples numbered at least one pre-ART and at least two post-ART. As to this clone: The antigen is unknown.

An immunoSEQ assay, version v3.0, was performed at survey level. Clones were read by immunoSEQ multiplex PCR, and TCRdb kept only the in-frame ones, dropping some. The sample shows about 25,000 clones, roughly nine tenths of them seen only once. This CDR3 is 14 amino acids long. Trimming cost V 0 bases and J 4 bases, with 8 bases left between them. Germline V CDR1 and CDR2: SGHDT, YYEEEE. The starting material was unsorted PBMCs, obtained 1.9 years after starting antiretroviral therapy. This clonotype was sampled from a woman aged 25 to 39 with HIV. The chain couples TRBV5-6 to TRBJ2-1; tentative D call: TRBD1 (5 bases). The CDR3 region is CASSLGQGYNEQFF. Here the CDR3 DNA reads TGTGCCAGCAGCTTGGGGCAGGGTTACAATGAGCAGTTCTTC.